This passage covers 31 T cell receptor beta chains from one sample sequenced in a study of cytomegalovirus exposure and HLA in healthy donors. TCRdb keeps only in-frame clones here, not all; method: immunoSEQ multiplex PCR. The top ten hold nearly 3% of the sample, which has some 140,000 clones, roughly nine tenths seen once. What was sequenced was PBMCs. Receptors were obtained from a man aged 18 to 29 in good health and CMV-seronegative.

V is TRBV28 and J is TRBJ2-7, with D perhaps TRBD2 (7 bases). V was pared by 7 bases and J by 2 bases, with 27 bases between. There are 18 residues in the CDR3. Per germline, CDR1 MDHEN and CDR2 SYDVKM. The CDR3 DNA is TGTGCCAGCAATTTGGGGGGGGGTGACAGGCTCCTGCCCTACGAGCAGTACTTC. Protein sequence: CASNLGGGDRLLPYEQYF. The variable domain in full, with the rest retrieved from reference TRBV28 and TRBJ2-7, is DVKVTQSSRYLVKRTGEKVFLECVQDMDHENMFWYRQDPGLGLRLIYFSYDVKMKEKGDIPEGYSVSREKKERFSLILESASTNQTSMYLCASNLGGGDRLLPYEQYFGPGTRLTVT.

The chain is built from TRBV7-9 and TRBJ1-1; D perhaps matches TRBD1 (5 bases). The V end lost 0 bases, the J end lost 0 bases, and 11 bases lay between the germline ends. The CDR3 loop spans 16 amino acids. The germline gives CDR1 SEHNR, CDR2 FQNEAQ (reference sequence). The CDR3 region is CASSLAGAGMNTEAFF. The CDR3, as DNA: TGTGCCAGCAGCTTAGCAGGGGCTGGGATGAACACTGAAGCTTTCTTT.

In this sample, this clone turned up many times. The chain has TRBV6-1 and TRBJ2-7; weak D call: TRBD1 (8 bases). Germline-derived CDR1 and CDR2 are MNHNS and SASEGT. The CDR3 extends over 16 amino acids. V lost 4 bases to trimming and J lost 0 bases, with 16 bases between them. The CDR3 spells CASSVQGGTGSYEQYF. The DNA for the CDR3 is TGTGCCAGCAGTGTTCAGGGGGGGACAGGCTCCTACGAGCAGTACTTC.

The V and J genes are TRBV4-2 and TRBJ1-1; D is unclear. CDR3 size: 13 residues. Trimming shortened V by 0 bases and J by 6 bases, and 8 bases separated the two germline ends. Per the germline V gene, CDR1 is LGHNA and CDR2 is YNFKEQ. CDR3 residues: CASSQELRAEAFF. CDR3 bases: TGTGCCAGCAGCCAAGAACTACGGGCTGAAGCTTTCTTT.

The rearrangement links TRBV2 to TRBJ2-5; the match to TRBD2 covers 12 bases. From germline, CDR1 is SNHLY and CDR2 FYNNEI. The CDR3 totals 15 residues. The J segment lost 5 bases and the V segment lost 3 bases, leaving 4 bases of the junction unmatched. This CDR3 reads CASSELAGGPETQYF. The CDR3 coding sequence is TGTGCCAGCAGTGAGCTAGCGGGGGGGCCGGAGACCCAGTACTTC.

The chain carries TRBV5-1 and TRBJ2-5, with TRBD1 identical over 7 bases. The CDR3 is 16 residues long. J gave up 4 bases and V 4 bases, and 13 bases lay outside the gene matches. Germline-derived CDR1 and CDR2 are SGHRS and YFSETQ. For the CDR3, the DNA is TGCGCCAGCAGCCAAATACAGGGGTCAGCCCCAGAGACCCAGTACTTC. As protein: CASSQIQGSAPETQYF.

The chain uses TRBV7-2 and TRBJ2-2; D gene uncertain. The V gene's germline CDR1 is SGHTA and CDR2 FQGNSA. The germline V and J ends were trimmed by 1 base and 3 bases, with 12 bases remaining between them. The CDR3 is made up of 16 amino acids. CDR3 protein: CASSLGGSLYTGELFF. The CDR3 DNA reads TGTGCCAGCAGCTTAGGCGGCAGCCTTTACACCGGGGAGCTGTTTTTT.

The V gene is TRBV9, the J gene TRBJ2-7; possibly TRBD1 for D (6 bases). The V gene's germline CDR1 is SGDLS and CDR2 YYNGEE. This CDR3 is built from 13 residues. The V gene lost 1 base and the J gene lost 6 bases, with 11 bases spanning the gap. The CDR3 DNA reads TGTGCCAGCAGCGTAAGGACAGACGCCGAGCAGTACTTC. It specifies CASSVRTDAEQYF.

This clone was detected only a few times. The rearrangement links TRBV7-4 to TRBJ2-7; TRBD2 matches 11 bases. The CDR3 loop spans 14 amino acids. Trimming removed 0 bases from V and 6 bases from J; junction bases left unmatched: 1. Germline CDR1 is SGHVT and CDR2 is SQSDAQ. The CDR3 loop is CASSLASGRAEQYF. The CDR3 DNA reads TGTGCCAGCAGCTTAGCTAGCGGGAGGGCCGAGCAGTACTTC.

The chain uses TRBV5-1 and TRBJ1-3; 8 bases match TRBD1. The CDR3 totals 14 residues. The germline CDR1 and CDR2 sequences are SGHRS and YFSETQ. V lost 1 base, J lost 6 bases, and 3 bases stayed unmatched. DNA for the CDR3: TGCGCCAGCAGCTTGACAGGGGGGGAAAACACCATATATTTT. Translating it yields CASSLTGGENTIYF.

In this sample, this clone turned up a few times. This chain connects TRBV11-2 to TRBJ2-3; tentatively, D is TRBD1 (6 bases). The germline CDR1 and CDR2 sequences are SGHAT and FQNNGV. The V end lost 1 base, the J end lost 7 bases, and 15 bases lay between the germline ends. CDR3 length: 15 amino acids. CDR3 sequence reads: CASSLGGGEGNTQYF. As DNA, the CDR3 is TGTGCCAGCAGCTTAGGAGGGGGAGAGGGGAATACGCAGTATTTT.

The CDR3 DNA reads TGTGCCAGCAGCGCAAGACAGGAGAGGGACGAGCAGTACTTC. Protein: CASSARQERDEQYF. The rearrangement joins TRBV11-2 to TRBJ2-7; a possible D gene is TRBD1 (6 bases). V dropped 5 bases and J dropped 5 bases, with 16 bases sitting between them. The CDR3 has 14 amino acids. Germline-derived CDR1 and CDR2 are SGHAT and FQNNGV.

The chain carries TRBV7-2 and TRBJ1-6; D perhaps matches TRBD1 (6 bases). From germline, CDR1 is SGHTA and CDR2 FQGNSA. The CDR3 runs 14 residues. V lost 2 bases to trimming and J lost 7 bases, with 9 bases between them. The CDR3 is CASSLKGENSPLHF. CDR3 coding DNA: TGTGCCAGCAGCTTAAAGGGGGAGAATTCACCCCTCCACTTT.

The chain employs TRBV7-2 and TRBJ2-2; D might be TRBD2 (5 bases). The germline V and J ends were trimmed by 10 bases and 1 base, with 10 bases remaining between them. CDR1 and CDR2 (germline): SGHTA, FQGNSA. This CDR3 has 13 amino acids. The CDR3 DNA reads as TGTGCCACCAAAGCGGTGAACACCGGGGAGCTGTTTTTT. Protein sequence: CATKAVNTGELFF.

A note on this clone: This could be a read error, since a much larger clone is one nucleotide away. Here the CDR3 reads CASSLQGPKNIQYF. CDR3 DNA sequence: TGTGCCAGCAGCTTACAGGGGCCCAAAAACATTCAGTACTTC. The chain couples TRBV6-5 to TRBJ2-4; 7 nucleotides agree with TRBD1. This CDR3 region has 14 residues. CDR1 and CDR2 from the germline V gene are MNHEY and SVGAGI. V was clipped by 6 bases and J by 2 bases; unmatched bases: 4.

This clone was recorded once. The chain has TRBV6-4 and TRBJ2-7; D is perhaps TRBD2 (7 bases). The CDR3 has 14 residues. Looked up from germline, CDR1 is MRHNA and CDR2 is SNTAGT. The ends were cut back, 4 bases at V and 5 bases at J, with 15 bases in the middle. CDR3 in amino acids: CASSAEGGNHEQYF. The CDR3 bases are TGTGCCAGCAGTGCGGAGGGGGGGAACCACGAGCAGTACTTC.

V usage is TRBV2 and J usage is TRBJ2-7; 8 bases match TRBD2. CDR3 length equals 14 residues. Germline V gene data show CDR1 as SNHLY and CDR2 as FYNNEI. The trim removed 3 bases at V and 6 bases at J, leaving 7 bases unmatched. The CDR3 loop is CASSELAGLSEQYF. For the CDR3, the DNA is TGTGCCAGCAGTGAGCTAGCGGGTCTTAGCGAGCAGTACTTC.

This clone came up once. CDR3 nucleotide sequence: TGTGCCAGCAGTTTATCGGCTAGCGGGAGTTTCGAGCAGTACTTC. It codes for CASSLSASGSFEQYF. The V gene is TRBV27, the J gene TRBJ2-7, with TRBD2 identical over 10 bases. Trimming at V came to 0 bases and at J to 6 bases, leaving 5 bases not matched to a gene. The CDR3 has 15 residues. In germline, CDR1 is MNHEY, CDR2 SMNVEV (reference sequence).

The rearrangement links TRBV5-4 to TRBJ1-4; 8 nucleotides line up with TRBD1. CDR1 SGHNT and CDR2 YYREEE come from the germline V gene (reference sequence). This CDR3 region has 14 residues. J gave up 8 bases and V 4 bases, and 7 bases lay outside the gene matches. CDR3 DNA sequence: TGTGCCAGCAGCGAAACGACAGGGGCCGAAAAACTGTTTTTT. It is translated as CASSETTGAEKLFF.

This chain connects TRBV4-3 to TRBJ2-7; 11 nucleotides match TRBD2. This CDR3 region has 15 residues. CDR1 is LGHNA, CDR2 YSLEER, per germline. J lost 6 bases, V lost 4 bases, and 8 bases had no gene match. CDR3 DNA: TGCGCCAGCAGCCGACGACTAGCGGGACGGGGCGAGCAGTACTTC. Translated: CASSRRLAGRGEQYF.

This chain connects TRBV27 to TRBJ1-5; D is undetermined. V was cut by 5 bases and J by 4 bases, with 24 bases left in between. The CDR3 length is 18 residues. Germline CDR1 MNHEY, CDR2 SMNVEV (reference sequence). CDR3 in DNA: TGTGCCAGCAGTCCCGACCCTCCGGACTCCAGTTATAATCAGCCCCAGCATTTT. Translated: CASSPDPPDSSYNQPQHF.

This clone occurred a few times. The CDR3 loop reads CASSRTMSGVSYEQYF. CDR3 in DNA: TGCGCCAGCAGCCGCACGATGTCCGGGGTAAGCTACGAGCAGTACTTC. The chain uses TRBV5-1 and TRBJ2-7, with a weak D call TRBD2 (5 bases). Trimming cost V 4 bases and J 3 bases, with 20 bases left between them. The CDR3 length is 16 residues. Germline CDR1 reads SGHRS; CDR2 reads YFSETQ.

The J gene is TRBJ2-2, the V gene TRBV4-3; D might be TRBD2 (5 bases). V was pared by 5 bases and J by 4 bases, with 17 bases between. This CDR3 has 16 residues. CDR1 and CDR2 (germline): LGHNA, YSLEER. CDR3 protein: CASSSKMRAGTGELFF. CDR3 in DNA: TGCGCCAGCAGCTCGAAGATGAGGGCGGGCACCGGGGAGCTGTTTTTT.

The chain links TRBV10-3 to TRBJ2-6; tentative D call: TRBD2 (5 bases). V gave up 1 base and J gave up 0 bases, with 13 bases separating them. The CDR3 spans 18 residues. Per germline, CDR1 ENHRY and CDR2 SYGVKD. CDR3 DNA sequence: TGTGCCATCAGTGAGTACTGGATGGGGAGCTCTGGGGCCAACGTCCTGACTTTC. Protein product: CAISEYWMGSSGANVLTF.

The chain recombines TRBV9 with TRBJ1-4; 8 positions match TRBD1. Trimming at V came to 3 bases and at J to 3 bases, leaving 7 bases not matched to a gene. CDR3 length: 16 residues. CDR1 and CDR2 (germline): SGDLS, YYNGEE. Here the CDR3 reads CASSASRGQANEKLFF. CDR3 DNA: TGTGCCAGCAGCGCCAGCAGGGGGCAGGCTAATGAAAAACTGTTTTTT.

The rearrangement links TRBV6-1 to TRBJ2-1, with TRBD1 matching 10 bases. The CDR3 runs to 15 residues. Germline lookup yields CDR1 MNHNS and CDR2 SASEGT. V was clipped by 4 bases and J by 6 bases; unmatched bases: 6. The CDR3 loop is CASSVRDRGPNEQFF. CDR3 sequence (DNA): TGTGCCAGCAGTGTCCGGGACAGGGGTCCCAATGAGCAGTTCTTC.

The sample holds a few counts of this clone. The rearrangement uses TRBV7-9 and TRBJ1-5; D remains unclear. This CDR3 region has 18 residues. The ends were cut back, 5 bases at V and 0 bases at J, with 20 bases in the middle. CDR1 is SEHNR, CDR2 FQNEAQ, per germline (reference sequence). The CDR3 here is CASSPLGGESYSNQPQHF. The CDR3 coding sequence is TGTGCCAGCAGCCCCCTGGGAGGAGAGTCCTATAGCAATCAGCCCCAGCATTTT. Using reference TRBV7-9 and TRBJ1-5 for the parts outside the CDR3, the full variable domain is DTGVSQNPRHKITKRGQNVTFRCDPISEHNRLYWYRQTLGQGPEFLTYFQNEAQLEKSRLLSDRFSAERPKGSFSTLEIQRTEQGDSAMYLCASSPLGGESYSNQPQHFGDGTRLSIL.

The CDR3 spells CASGLVLGTGSTEAFF. Written as DNA, the CDR3 is TGTGCTAGTGGTTTAGTTTTAGGGACAGGGAGTACTGAAGCTTTCTTT. V and J are TRBV12-5 and TRBJ1-1, with 9 bases matching TRBD1. V gave up 3 bases and J gave up 5 bases; unmatched junction bases: 10. This CDR3 spans 16 amino acids. Germline V lookup: CDR1 LGHNT, CDR2 FRNRAP. Supplemented by reference TRBV12-5 and TRBJ1-1, the full variable domain reads DARVTQTPRHKVTEMGQEVTMRCQPILGHNTVFWYRQTMMQGLELLAYFRNRAPLDDSGMPKDRFSAEMPDATLATLKIQPSEPRDSAVYFCASGLVLGTGSTEAFFGQGTRLTVV.

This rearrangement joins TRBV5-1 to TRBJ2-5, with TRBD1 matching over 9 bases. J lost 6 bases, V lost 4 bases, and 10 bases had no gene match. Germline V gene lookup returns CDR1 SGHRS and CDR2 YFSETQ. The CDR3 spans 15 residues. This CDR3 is CASSPLTGGVKTQYF. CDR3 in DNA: TGCGCCAGCAGCCCCCTGACAGGGGGAGTGAAGACCCAGTACTTC.

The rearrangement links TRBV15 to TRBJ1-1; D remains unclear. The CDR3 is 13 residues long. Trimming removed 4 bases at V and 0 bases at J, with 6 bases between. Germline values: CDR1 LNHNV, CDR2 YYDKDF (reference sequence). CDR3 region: CATSNAVNTEAFF. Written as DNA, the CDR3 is TGTGCCACCAGCAACGCGGTGAACACTGAAGCTTTCTTT.

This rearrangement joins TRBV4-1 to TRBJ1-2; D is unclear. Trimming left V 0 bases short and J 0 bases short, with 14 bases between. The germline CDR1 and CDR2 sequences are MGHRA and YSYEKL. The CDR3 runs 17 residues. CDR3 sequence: CASSQDLGRGSNYGYTF. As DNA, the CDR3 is TGCGCCAGCAGCCAAGATCTGGGTCGGGGATCTAACTATGGCTACACCTTC.